This T cell receptor (beta chain) emerged from a study of blood T cell repertoires in COVID-19. Turning to the study itself: Material from acute and convalescent COVID-19 was sourced from the United States, Italy and Spain. Nucleic acid was either cDNA or gDNA, and it came from T cells, B-cell-depleted T cells, or PBMCs.

Per the study methods: Amplifying reference gene primers gave estimates of nucleated cell counts. Clones were sequenced by immunoSEQ multiplex PCR, and TCRdb holds only the in-frame ones, with some missing. The V and J calls and clone size were taken over from that table, and D and trimming were inferred from the DNA. The data hold about 34,000 clones, with more than 90% observed a single time. V trimming: 0 bases; J trimming: 4 bases; junction bases outside the gene matches: 5. CDR3 length equals 16 residues. The germline V gene has CDR1 LGHDT and CDR2 YNNKEL (reference sequence). This chain uses TRBV3-1 (or the pseudogene TRBV3-2) with TRBJ2-3; 9 positions agree with TRBD2. The sample comprised peripheral blood. The clonotype originates from a woman aged 80 or older with acute or convalescent COVID-19. This chain's CDR3 is CASSQDLAGVADTQYF. CDR3 coding DNA: TGTGCCAGCAGCCAAGACTTAGCGGGGGTCGCAGATACGCAGTATTTT.